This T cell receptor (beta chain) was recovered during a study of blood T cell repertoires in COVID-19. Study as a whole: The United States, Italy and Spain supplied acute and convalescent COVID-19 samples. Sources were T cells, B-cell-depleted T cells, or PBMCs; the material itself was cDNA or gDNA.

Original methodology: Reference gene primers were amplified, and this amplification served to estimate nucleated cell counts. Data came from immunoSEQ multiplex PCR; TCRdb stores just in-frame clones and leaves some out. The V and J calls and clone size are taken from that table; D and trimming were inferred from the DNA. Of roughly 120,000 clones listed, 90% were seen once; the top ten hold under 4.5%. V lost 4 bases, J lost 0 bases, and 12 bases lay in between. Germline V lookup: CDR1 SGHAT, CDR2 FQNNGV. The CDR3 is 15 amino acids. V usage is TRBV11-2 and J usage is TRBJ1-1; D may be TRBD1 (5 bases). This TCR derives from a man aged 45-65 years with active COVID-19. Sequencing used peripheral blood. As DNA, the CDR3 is TGTGCCAGCAGCTACCGGACATACTTGAACACTGAAGCTTTCTTT. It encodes CASSYRTYLNTEAFF.